Described below is a single TCR beta chain sequence and its context. The data derive from a study of blood T cell repertoires in COVID-19. Study overall: Sources were T cells, B-cell-depleted T cells, or PBMCs; the material itself was cDNA or gDNA.

The V segment lost 5 bases and the J segment 6 bases; nucleotides outside the gene matches: 12. Germline values: CDR1 SGHVS, CDR2 FQNEAQ. The CDR3 extends over 15 amino acids. Seattle patients were enrolled during active infection and followed longitudinally. Profiling relied on immunoSEQ multiplex PCR, and the TCRdb table lists in-frame clones only, not all of them. The table includes approximately 210,000 clones, just over 85% detected once. Specimen: peripheral blood. The source of this sequence is a man aged 45-65 years with COVID-19, enrolled during active disease. The chain carries TRBV7-8 and TRBJ2-7; 8 nucleotides line up with TRBD1. CDR3 sequence: CASSIRTGYGSEQYF. CDR3 bases: TGTGCCAGCAGCATACGGACAGGGTATGGATCCGAGCAGTACTTC.